This TCR beta chain was sequenced during a study of control samples from healthy donors and cancer patients. Clones were read by immunoSEQ multiplex PCR, and TCRdb kept only the in-frame ones, dropping some. Of some 120,000 clones in the sample, over 85% were seen once. Per germline, CDR1 MGHRA and CDR2 YSYEKL. Germline trimming cut 5 bases from V and 1 base from J; bases unmatched to any gene: 8. The CDR3 runs 16 residues. This TCR was sampled from a young man in good health. Sample: blood. The chain combines TRBV4-1 with TRBJ2-7; 10 nucleotides match TRBD2. The CDR3 is CASSKMTSGPSYEQYF. As DNA, the CDR3 is TGCGCCAGCAGCAAAATGACTAGCGGGCCTTCCTACGAGCAGTACTTC.